Below, 2 T cell receptor beta chains from the same sample are listed, as sequenced in a study of vaccination effects on CD4 cells after COVID-19 (dated by TCRdb to between 2021 and 2024). These receptors have no identified antigens. In the ViraFEST assay, PBMC were stimulated with viral peptide pools, and TCR sequencing was then used to find antigen-specific CD4+ T cell clonotypes based on their expansion. After 10 to 11 days of culture, CD4+ T cells were isolated with the EasySep CD4+ T cell isolation kit. PCR-confirmed SARS-CoV-2 infection had occurred in convalescent patients between March and December 2020, before the Alpha, Beta and Delta variants emerged in the United States. Library prep was done by the immunoSEQ multiplex PCR assay. The clones in this table, taken by TCRdb from immuneACCESS, are in-frame only. Not every clone is retained; where verified, under half of the shortfall comes from an unresolved V gene, and the cause of the rest is unknown. This sample is represented by tens of thousands of clones; roughly two thirds of them were singletons. The ten largest account for around 20% of the sample.

The sample consisted of CD4+ T cells from PBMCs cultured with SARS-CoV-2 spike peptides, taken before COVID-19 vaccination. This sample's cell subset or site label indicates: SARS-CoV-2 spike overlapping peptide pool stimulation. The receptors come from a human donor who had a prior SARS-CoV-2 infection.

The CDR3 sequence: CASSQDSAGAIYEQYF. The CDR3 DNA follows: TGCGCCAGCAGCCAAGACTCTGCGGGAGCAATCTACGAGCAGTACTTC. V gene TRBV4-1 combines with J gene TRBJ2-7; 7 bases align to TRBD2. The CDR3 totals 16 residues. Unmatched junction bases numbered 8, after V lost 0 bases and J lost 3 bases. Germline CDR1 MGHRA, CDR2 YSYEKL.

In nucleotides, the CDR3 is TGCGCCAGCAGTGAGTGGGTAGCGGGAGCAACTACCTACGAGCAGTACTTC. It encodes CASSEWVAGATTYEQYF. V is TRBV10-1 and J is TRBJ2-7; 9 nucleotides match TRBD2. V shed 1 base and J 2 bases; nucleotides not matched to a gene: 9. Per germline, CDR1 WNHNN and CDR2 SYGVQD (reference sequence). The CDR3 sequence is 17 residues long.